This entry concerns a single T cell receptor beta chain. Its matching antigen is unknown. The source of the sample is a study of cytotoxic CD8 clonotypes in ibrutinib-treated CLL. Study background: The cohort had some 10 relapsed/refractory and over 14 treatment-naive patients, 17 to 18 IGHV unmutated. Overall, 25 or so responses were partial and 2 complete; following median roughly 68 months, around 15 patients stayed remitted and some 12 progressed. General study results and limits: Baseline clonality, higher than in age-matched healthy donors, tracked circulating CD8+ T-cell counts.

V lost 1 base to trimming and J lost 3 bases, with 8 bases between them. This CDR3 has 14 residues. Germline CDR1 is SGHRS and CDR2 is YFSETQ. Here immunoSEQ multiplex PCR was the method, and the copy in TCRdb shows in-frame clones only, minus some. This sample has some 300,000 clones, with roughly 79% found just once. The source is a human donor with chronic lymphocytic leukemia. This chain uses TRBV5-1 with TRBJ2-1; possibly TRBD2 for D (5 bases). The sample here was PBMCs, taken before ibrutinib treatment. The CDR3 DNA reads TGCGCCAGCAGCTTGCCTAGCAACTACAATGAGCAGTTCTTC. Translating it yields CASSLPSNYNEQFF. The full variable domain, in which reference TRBV5-1 and TRBJ2-1 provide the parts outside the CDR3, is KAGVTQTPRYLIKTRGQQVTLSCSPISGHRSVSWYQQTPGQGLQFLFEYFSETQRNKGNFPGRFSGRQFSNSRSEMNVSTLELGDSALYLCASSLPSNYNEQFFGPGTRLTVL.